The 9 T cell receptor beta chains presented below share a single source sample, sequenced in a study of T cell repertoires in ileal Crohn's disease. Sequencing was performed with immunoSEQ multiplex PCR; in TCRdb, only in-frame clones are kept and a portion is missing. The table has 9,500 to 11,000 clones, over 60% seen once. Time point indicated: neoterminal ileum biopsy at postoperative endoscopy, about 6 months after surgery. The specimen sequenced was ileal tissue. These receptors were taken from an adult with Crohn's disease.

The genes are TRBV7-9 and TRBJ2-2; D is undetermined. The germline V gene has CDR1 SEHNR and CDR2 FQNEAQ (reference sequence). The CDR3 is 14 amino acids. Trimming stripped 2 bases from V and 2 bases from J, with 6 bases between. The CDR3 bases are TGTGCCAGCAGCTTAATGTCTAACACCGGGGAGCTGTTTTTT. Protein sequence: CASSLMSNTGELFF.

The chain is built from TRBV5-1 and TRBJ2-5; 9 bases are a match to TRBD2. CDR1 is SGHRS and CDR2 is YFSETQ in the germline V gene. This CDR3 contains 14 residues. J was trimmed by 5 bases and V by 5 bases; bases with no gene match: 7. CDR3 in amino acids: CASSSGSGKETQYF. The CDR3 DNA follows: TGCGCCAGCAGTAGCGGGAGTGGGAAGGAGACCCAGTACTTC. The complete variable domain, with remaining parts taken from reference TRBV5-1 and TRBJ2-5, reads KAGVTQTPRYLIKTRGQQVTLSCSPISGHRSVSWYQQTPGQGLQFLFEYFSETQRNKGNFPGRFSGRQFSNSRSEMNVSTLELGDSALYLCASSSGSGKETQYFGPGTRLLVL.

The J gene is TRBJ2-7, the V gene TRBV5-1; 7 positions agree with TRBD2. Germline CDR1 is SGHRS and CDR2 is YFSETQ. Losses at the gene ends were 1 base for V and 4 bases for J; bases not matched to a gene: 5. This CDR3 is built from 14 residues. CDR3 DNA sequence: TGCGCCAGCAGCTTGTATGCGGGGGAATACGAGCAGTACTTC. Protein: CASSLYAGEYEQYF.

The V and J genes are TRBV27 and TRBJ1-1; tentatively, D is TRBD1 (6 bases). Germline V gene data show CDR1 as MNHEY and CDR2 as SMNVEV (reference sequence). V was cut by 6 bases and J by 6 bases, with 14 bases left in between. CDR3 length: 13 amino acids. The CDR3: CASSWRPGAEAFF. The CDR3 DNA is TGTGCCAGCAGCTGGAGGCCAGGGGCTGAAGCTTTCTTT.

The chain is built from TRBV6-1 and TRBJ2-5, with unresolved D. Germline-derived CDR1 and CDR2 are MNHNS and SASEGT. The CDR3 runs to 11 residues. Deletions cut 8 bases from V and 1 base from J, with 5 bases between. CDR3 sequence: CASGPQETQYF. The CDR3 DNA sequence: TGTGCCAGCGGGCCCCAAGAGACCCAGTACTTC.

The CDR3 DNA sequence: TGTGCCAGTAGGCGGGGGGGACAGGAGTATCAGCCCCAGCATTTT. It translates to CASRRGGQEYQPQHF. The V gene is TRBV19, the J gene TRBJ1-5, with 8 bases aligning to TRBD1. This CDR3 comprises 15 residues. Germline V gene lookup returns CDR1 LNHDA and CDR2 SQIVND (reference sequence). V lost 6 bases, J lost 5 bases, and 9 bases stayed unmatched. Complete variable domain (other parts from reference TRBV19 and TRBJ1-5): DGGITQSPKYLFRKEGQNVTLSCEQNLNHDAMYWYRQDPGQGLRLIYYSQIVNDFQKGDIAEGYSVSREKKESFPLTVTSAQKNPTAFYLCASRRGGQEYQPQHFGDGTRLSIL.

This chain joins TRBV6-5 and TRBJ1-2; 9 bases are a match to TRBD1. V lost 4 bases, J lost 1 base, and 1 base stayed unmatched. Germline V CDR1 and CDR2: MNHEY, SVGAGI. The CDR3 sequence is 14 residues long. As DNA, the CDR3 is TGTGCCAGCAGTTGGGACAGGGATAACTATGGCTACACCTTC. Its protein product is CASSWDRDNYGYTF.

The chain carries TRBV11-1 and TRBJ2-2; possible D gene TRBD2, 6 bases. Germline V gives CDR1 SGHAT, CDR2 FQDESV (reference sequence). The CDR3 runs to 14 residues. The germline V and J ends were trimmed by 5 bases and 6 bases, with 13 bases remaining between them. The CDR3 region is CASSQIGGAGELFF. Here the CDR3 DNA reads TGTGCCAGCAGCCAAATCGGAGGGGCCGGGGAGCTGTTTTTT. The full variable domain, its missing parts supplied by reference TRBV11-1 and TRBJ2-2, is EAEVAQSPRYKITEKSQAVAFWCDPISGHATLYWYRQILGQGPELLVQFQDESVVDDSQLPKDRFSAERLKGVDSTLKIQPAELGDSAMYLCASSQIGGAGELFFGEGSRLTVL.

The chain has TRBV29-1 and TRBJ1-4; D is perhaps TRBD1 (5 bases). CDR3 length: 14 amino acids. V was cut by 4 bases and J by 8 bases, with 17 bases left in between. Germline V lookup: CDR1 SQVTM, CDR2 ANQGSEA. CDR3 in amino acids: CSVAYRGVGEKLFF. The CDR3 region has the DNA TGCAGCGTTGCTTATAGGGGCGTGGGAGAAAAACTGTTTTTT.